This T cell receptor (beta chain) emerged from a study of T cell changes during pregnancy in multiple sclerosis. The protocol was immunoSEQ multiplex PCR, while the TCRdb copy is restricted to in-frame clones and leaves out a portion. The repertoire holds about 80,000 clones, with about 92% as singletons. The CDR3 spans 15 residues. Deletions cut 0 bases from V and 5 bases from J, with 9 bases between. The germline V gene encodes CDR1 SGHDT and CDR2 YYEEEE. The chain employs TRBV5-6 and TRBJ1-6; D possibly corresponds to TRBD1 (5 bases). This TCR came from a female donor in good health, enrolled as a control in a pregnancy study. Sequenced material: peripheral blood, taken after pregnancy. For the CDR3, the DNA is TGTGCCAGCAGCTTGGGACAGAGAGATAATTCACCCCTCCACTTT. Encoded protein: CASSLGQRDNSPLHF.